This paragraph reports one TCR beta chain. Its cognate antigen is unknown. This sample was taken from a study of human T cells and chemical hapten exposure. Study information: Throughout a study of about 24 weeks, patients underwent weekly scalp administration of diphenylcyclopropenone doses. The patients were mostly female; they had alopecia areata, totalis or universalis.

Trimming shortened V by 2 bases and J by 0 bases, and 8 bases separated the two germline ends. Germline CDR1 is LGHDT and CDR2 is YNNKEL (reference sequence). The CDR3 has 16 residues. Study-level points and caveats: DPC sensitization produced no change in TCRs with frequency above 1 in 1000.

Time point here: pre-sensitization, week 0. The treatment here: therapeutic diphenylcyclopropenone sensitization with weekly scalp DPC. MiXCR was run by TCRdb on the RACE reads, yielding one entry per CDR3 protein. In the table there are a few hundred thousand distinct CDR3 sequences, 5.5% of which are singletons. The clonotype comes from a woman under 30 with alopecia areata. Some clones in this sample may be carry-over from other donors' samples. The V gene is TRBV3-1, the J gene TRBJ1-6; no clear D gene. The input for sequencing was whole blood, taken in connection with sensitization to the hapten diphenylcyclopropenone (DPC). CDR3 amino acids: CASSQRLSSYNSPLHF. The CDR3 DNA reads as TGTGCCAGCAGCCAAAGGTTAAGCTCCTATAATTCACCCCTCCACTTT.